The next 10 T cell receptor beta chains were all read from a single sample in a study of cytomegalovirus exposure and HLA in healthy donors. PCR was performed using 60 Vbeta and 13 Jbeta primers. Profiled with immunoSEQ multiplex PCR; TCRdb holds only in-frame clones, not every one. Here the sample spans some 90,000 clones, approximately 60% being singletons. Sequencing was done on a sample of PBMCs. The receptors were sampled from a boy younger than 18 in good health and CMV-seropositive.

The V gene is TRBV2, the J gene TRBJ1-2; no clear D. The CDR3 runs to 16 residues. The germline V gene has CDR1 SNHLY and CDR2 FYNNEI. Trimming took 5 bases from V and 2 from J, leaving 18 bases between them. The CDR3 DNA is TGTGCCAGCAGTAGCCCCATGAGGACTTCAAACTATGGCTACACCTTC. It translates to CASSSPMRTSNYGYTF.

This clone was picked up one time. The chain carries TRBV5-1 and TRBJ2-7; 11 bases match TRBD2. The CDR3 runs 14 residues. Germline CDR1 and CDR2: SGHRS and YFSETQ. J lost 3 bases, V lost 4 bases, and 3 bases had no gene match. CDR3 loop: CASSLGLADYEQYF. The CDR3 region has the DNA TGCGCCAGCAGCCTGGGACTAGCGGACTACGAGCAGTACTTC.

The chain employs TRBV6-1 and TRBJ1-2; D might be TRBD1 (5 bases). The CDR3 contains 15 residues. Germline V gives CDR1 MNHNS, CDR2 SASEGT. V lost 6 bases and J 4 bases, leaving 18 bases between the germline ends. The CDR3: CASSPGDRHFYGYTF. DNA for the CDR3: TGTGCCAGCAGCCCCGGCGACAGACACTTCTATGGCTACACCTTC.

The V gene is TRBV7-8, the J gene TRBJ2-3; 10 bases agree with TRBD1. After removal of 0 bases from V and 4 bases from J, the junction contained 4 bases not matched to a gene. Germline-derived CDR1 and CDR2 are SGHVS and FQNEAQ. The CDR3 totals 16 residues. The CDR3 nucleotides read TGTGCCAGCAGCTTAGCGGGACAGGGGCAGCCAGATACGCAGTATTTT. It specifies CASSLAGQGQPDTQYF.

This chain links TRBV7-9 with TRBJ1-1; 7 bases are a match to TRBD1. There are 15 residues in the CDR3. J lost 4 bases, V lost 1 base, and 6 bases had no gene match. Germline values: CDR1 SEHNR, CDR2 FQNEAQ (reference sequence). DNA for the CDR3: TGTGCCAGCAGCTTAGAGAAGGGGGCTGGCACTGAAGCTTTCTTT. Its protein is CASSLEKGAGTEAFF.

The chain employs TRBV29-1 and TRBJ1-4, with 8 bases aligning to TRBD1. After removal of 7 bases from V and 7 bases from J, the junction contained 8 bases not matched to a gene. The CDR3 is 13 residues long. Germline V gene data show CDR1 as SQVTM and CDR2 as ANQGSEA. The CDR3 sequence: CSASTGVGEKLFF. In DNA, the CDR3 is TGCAGCGCCTCGACAGGGGTTGGTGAAAAACTGTTTTTT.

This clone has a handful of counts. CDR3 in amino acids: CASSQPSGGAFTDTQYF. The CDR3 DNA sequence: TGCGCCAGCAGCCAACCGAGCGGGGGGGCTTTCACAGATACGCAGTATTTT. The chain couples TRBV4-1 to TRBJ2-3; 10 bases are a match to TRBD2. The CDR3 contains 17 residues. Germline loops: CDR1 MGHRA, CDR2 YSYEKL. J gave up 2 bases and V 2 bases, and 7 bases lay outside the gene matches.

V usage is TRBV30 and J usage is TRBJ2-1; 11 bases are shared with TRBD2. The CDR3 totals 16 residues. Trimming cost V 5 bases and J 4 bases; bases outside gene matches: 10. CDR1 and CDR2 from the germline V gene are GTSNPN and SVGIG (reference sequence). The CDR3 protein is CAWGDPSGRHYNEQFF. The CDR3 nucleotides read TGTGCCTGGGGTGATCCTAGCGGGAGGCATTACAATGAGCAGTTCTTC.

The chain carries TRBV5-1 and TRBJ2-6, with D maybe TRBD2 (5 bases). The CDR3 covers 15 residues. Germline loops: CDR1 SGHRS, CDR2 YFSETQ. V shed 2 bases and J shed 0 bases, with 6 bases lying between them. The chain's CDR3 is CASSLLGSGANVLTF. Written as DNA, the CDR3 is TGCGCCAGCAGCTTACTAGGCTCTGGGGCCAACGTCCTGACTTTC.

This CDR3 is CASSTGAAGANVLTF. The CDR3 coding sequence is TGTGCCAGTAGTACAGGGGCAGCTGGGGCCAACGTCCTGACTTTC. The rearrangement links TRBV19 to TRBJ2-6; D perhaps matches TRBD1 (6 bases). The CDR3 extends over 15 amino acids. Germline V gene lookup returns CDR1 LNHDA and CDR2 SQIVND (reference sequence). The V and J ends lost 4 bases and 2 bases respectively, with 9 bases between them.